These 17 T cell receptor beta chains were all obtained from the same sample, sequenced in a study of blood T cell repertoires in COVID-19. TCRdb's table, derived via immunoSEQ multiplex PCR, lists solely in-frame clones and lacks some. The sample has around 300,000 clones, around 90% seen once; the top ten hold 6.8%. The sequenced sample consisted of peripheral blood. These receptors were taken from a woman aged 30 to 39 with COVID-19, enrolled during active disease.

V gene TRBV3-1 (or the pseudogene TRBV3-2) combines with J gene TRBJ1-5, with 11 bases fitting TRBD1. The CDR3 runs to 13 residues. From germline, CDR1 is LGHDT and CDR2 YNNKEL (reference sequence). With 4 bases clipped from V and 9 bases from J, the junction kept 2 bases outside the gene matches. CDR3 nucleotide sequence: TGTGCCAGCAGCCGGGACAGGGGGTCGCCCCAGCATTTT. Translated, it gives CASSRDRGSPQHF.

CDR3 in DNA: TGTGCCAGCAGCTTGGGAGCCCTGGGCGAGCAGTACTTC. This encodes CASSLGALGEQYF. This sequence joins TRBV13 and TRBJ2-7, with D possibly TRBD2 on 5 matching bases. Germline V gives CDR1 PRHDT, CDR2 FYEKMQ (reference sequence). Trimming removed 3 bases at V and 6 bases at J, with 12 bases between. The CDR3 loop spans 13 amino acids.

This chain uses TRBV7-9 with TRBJ2-2; 8 positions agree with TRBD2. The CDR3 runs 15 residues. CDR1 SEHNR and CDR2 FQNEAQ come from the germline V gene (reference sequence). V lost 4 bases to trimming and J lost 5 bases; unmatched junction nucleotides: 6. This chain's CDR3 is CASSSPGTRTGELFF. The CDR3 DNA sequence: TGTGCCAGCAGCTCGCCCGGGACTAGAACCGGGGAGCTGTTTTTT.

The V and J genes are TRBV19 and TRBJ1-1; 10 nucleotides match TRBD1. This CDR3 comprises 15 residues. The germline gives CDR1 LNHDA, CDR2 SQIVND (reference sequence). Germline trimming cut 5 bases from V and 6 bases from J; bases unmatched to any gene: 9. This CDR3 reads CASSLYRDRGAEAFF. In nucleotides, the CDR3 is TGTGCCAGTAGTTTATACCGGGACAGGGGCGCTGAAGCTTTCTTT.

The rearrangement uses TRBV29-1 and TRBJ2-7, with TRBD2 matching over 11 bases. This CDR3 region has 14 residues. Germline V gene lookup returns CDR1 SQVTM and CDR2 ANQGSEA. Germline trimming cut 6 bases from V and 2 bases from J; bases unmatched to any gene: 6. In nucleotides, the CDR3 is TGCAGCGTCGGGTTGACTAGCGGGGCCTACGAGCAGTACTTC. Protein product: CSVGLTSGAYEQYF.

This rearrangement joins TRBV6-2 or TRBV6-3 to TRBJ1-3; D uncertain. The V gene's germline CDR1 is MNHEY and CDR2 SVGEGT. V was shortened by 0 bases and J by 1 base, with 4 bases between the two germline ends. This CDR3 is 14 amino acids long. The CDR3 loop is CASSYSESGNTIYF. The CDR3 coding sequence is TGTGCCAGCAGTTACTCAGAGTCTGGAAACACCATATATTTT.

V and J are TRBV28 and TRBJ2-1, with 13 bases fitting TRBD2. Germline-derived CDR1 and CDR2 are MDHEN and SYDVKM. The CDR3 sequence is 20 residues long. Trimming removed 5 bases from V and 4 bases from J; junction bases left unmatched: 17. The CDR3, as DNA: TGTGCCAGCAGTCCATACCGACCCGGGACTAGCGGGATAATTTACAATGAGCAGTTCTTC. This codes for CASSPYRPGTSGIIYNEQFF.

The V gene is TRBV5-1, the J gene TRBJ2-2; D is uncertain. Germline lookup yields CDR1 SGHRS and CDR2 YFSETQ. The CDR3 has 13 residues. V was cut by 4 bases and J by 5 bases, with 9 bases left in between. CDR3 bases: TGCGCCAGCAGCCCAAAGAGGACCGGGGAGCTGTTTTTT. It yields the protein CASSPKRTGELFF.

This clone occurred once. The chain employs TRBV10-2 and TRBJ1-1; TRBD1 matches at 8 bases. From germline, CDR1 is WSHSY and CDR2 SAAADI. This CDR3 region has 13 residues. V trimming: 7 bases; J trimming: 6 bases; junction bases outside the gene matches: 7. In DNA, the CDR3 is TGCGCCAGCATAGGCACAGGGGGACCTGAAGCTTTCTTT. It is translated as CASIGTGGPEAFF.

This clone has just one count. This chain uses TRBV18 with TRBJ1-5; the D gene is possibly TRBD1 (6 bases). The germline CDR1 and CDR2 sequences are KGHSH and LQKENI. The CDR3 sequence is 15 residues long. Trimming removed 2 bases from V and 2 bases from J, with 10 bases in between. The CDR3 loop is CASSPIEGGNQPQHF. The CDR3 DNA sequence: TGTGCCAGCTCACCAATCGAGGGGGGCAATCAGCCCCAGCATTTT.

J is TRBJ2-3 and V is TRBV28; 14 nucleotides match TRBD2. After removal of 8 bases from V and 4 bases from J, the junction contained 8 bases not matched to a gene. The CDR3 length is 16 residues. CDR1 and CDR2 (germline): MDHEN, SYDVKM. Written as DNA, the CDR3 is TGTGCCAGCGTCCCGTCGGGACTAGCGGGAGCAGATACGCAGTATTTT. Its protein is CASVPSGLAGADTQYF.

V gene TRBV7-2 combines with J gene TRBJ2-7, with 7 bases identical to TRBD1. This CDR3 contains 17 residues. Trimming cost V 5 bases and J 0 bases; bases outside gene matches: 13. Looked up from germline, CDR1 is SGHTA and CDR2 is FQGNSA. The CDR3 is CASSPEPPQGSSYEQYF. In DNA, the CDR3 is TGTGCCAGCAGCCCCGAGCCCCCACAGGGGAGCTCCTACGAGCAGTACTTC.

The V call is TRBV3-1 (or the pseudogene TRBV3-2), the J call TRBJ2-2; perhaps TRBD2 as D (6 bases). Trimming took 1 base from V and 7 from J, leaving 13 bases between them. Germline values: CDR1 LGHDT, CDR2 YNNKEL (reference sequence). The CDR3 consists of 15 residues. The CDR3 DNA reads TGTGCCAGCAGCCAAGTGCGGGAACGGGGCGGGGAGCTGTTTTTT. Protein product: CASSQVRERGGELFF.

This clone was recorded only once. The chain links TRBV28 to TRBJ1-6; maybe TRBD1 (6 bases). The CDR3 is made up of 17 amino acids. The V gene lost 7 bases and the J gene lost 4 bases, with 20 bases spanning the gap. The V gene's germline CDR1 is MDHEN and CDR2 SYDVKM. In nucleotides, the CDR3 is TGTGCCAGCAATTCGGGAGGGGGAGATAGGTATAATTCACCCCTCCACTTT. Its protein is CASNSGGGDRYNSPLHF. Full variable domain (rest looked up from reference TRBV28 and TRBJ1-6): DVKVTQSSRYLVKRTGEKVFLECVQDMDHENMFWYRQDPGLGLRLIYFSYDVKMKEKGDIPEGYSVSREKKERFSLILESASTNQTSMYLCASNSGGGDRYNSPLHFGNGTRLTVT.

The chain is built from TRBV7-8 and TRBJ1-4; TRBD1 might be the D (5 bases). This CDR3 is built from 17 residues. Trimming cost V 1 base and J 0 bases, with 12 bases left between them. Germline V gene sequence: CDR1 SGHVS, CDR2 FQNEAQ. Here the CDR3 DNA reads TGTGCCAGCAGCTTAGGACGACAGTTTGCAACTAATGAAAAACTGTTTTTT. It specifies CASSLGRQFATNEKLFF.

The chain uses TRBV7-8 and TRBJ1-5; TRBD1 aligns across 7 bases. This CDR3 is 15 amino acids long. The V and J ends lost 3 bases and 1 base, in that order; junction bases with no gene match: 3. CDR1 SGHVS and CDR2 FQNEAQ come from the germline V gene. The CDR3 DNA reads as TGTGCCAGCAGCTTCCAGGGGGGAAGCAATCAGCCCCAGCATTTT. Translating gives CASSFQGGSNQPQHF.

The V gene is TRBV2, the J gene TRBJ2-2; 9 nucleotides align to TRBD1. V was pared by 5 bases and J by 7 bases, with 5 bases of the junction left unmatched. Germline CDR1 SNHLY, CDR2 FYNNEI. The CDR3 loop spans 14 amino acids. The CDR3 DNA reads TGTGCCAGCAGTAACAGGGGGCTTGTCGGGGAGCTGTTTTTT. It encodes CASSNRGLVGELFF.